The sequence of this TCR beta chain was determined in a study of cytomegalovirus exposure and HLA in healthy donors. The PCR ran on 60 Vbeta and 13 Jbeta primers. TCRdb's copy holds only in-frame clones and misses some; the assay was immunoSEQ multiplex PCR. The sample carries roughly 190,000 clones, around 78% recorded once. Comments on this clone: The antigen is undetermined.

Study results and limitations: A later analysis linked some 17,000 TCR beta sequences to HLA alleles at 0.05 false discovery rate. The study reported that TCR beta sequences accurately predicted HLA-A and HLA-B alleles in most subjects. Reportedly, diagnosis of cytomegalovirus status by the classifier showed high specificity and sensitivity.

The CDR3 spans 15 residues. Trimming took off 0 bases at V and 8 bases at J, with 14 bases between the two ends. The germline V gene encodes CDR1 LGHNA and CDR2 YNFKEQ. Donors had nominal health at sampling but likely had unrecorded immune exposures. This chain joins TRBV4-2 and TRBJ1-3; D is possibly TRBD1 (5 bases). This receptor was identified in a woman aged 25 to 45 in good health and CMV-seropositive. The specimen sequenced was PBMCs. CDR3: CASSQEPTGPDTIYF. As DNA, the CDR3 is TGTGCCAGCAGCCAAGAGCCCACAGGTCCAGACACCATATATTTT.